This T cell receptor beta chain was sequenced during a study of blood T cell repertoires in COVID-19. The overall study: Donors in the United States, Italy and Spain gave samples during acute or convalescent COVID-19. T cells, B-cell-depleted T cells, or PBMCs provided the cDNA or gDNA that served as material.

The ends were cut back, 4 bases at V and 6 bases at J, with 17 bases in the middle. CDR1 and CDR2 (germline): SGDLS, YYNGEE. The CDR3 is 15 residues long. As handled by the study authors: Researchers report that nucleated cell counts were estimated from reference gene primer amplification. Profiling relied on immunoSEQ multiplex PCR, and the TCRdb table lists in-frame clones only, not all of them. V, J and clone size derive from that table, while D and trimming were established from the DNA sequence. The sample carries roughly 120,000 clones, roughly nine tenths recorded once. The TCR was taken from a man aged 50-59 years with active COVID-19. V usage is TRBV9 and J usage is TRBJ2-1, with a tentative D call TRBD1 (5 bases). The source material was peripheral blood. CDR3 DNA: TGTGCCAGCAGCACTCGACAGCTTTCGGGCAATGAGCAGTTCTTC. As protein: CASSTRQLSGNEQFF.